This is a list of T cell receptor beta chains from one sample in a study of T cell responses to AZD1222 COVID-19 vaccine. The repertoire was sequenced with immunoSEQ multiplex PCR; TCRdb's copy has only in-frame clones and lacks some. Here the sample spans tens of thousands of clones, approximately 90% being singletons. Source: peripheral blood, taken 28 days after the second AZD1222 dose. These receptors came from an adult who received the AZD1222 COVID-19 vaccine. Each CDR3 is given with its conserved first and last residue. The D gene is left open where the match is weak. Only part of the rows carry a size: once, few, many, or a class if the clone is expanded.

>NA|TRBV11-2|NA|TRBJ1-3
TGTGCCAGCAGCATAAGCGGCTCCACCATATATTTT
CASSISGSTIYF
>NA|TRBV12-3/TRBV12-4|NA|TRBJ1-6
TGTGCCAGCACCGGCCGGGACGGGTCCCTCCACTTT
CASTGRDGSLHF
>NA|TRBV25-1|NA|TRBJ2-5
TGTGCCAGCAGTGAATATCTAGCATTCGAGACCCAGTACTTC
CASSEYLAFETQYF
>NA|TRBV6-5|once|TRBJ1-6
TGTGCCAGCAGCCCCCTCCAGCTCTATAATTCACCCCTCCACTTT
CASSPLQLYNSPLHF
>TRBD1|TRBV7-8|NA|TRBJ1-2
TGTGCCAGCAGCCGACAGGGGGCGCCGGGTGGCTACACCTTC
CASSRQGAPGGYTF
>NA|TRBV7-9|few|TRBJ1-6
TGTGCCAGCAGCTCAGGGCTGCGGGATTTGTCACCCCTCCACTTT
CASSSGLRDLSPLHF
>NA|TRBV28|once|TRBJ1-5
TGTGCCAGCAGTTGGGATCAGCCCCAGCATTTT
CASSWDQPQHF
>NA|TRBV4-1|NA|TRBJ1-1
TGCGCCAGCTTACCAGCGGGAAGGAACACTGAAGCTTTCTTT
CASLPAGRNTEAFF
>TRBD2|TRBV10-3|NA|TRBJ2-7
TGTGCCATCAGTGAGTCTCGGGGGGGCCCCTACGAGCAGTACTTC
CAISESRGGPYEQYF
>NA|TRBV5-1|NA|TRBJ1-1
TGCGCCAGCAGGCAGTCTAGCATGAACACTGAAGCTTTCTTT
CASRQSSMNTEAFF
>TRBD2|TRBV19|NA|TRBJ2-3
TGTGCCAGTAGTATGAGATCGGGGGGGGCCGGCACAGATACGCAGTATTTT
CASSMRSGGAGTDTQYF
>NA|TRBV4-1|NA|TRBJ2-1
TGCGCCAGCAGCCAAGCAGGGGCTTGGGAGCAGTTCTTC
CASSQAGAWEQFF
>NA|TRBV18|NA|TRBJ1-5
TGTGCCAGCTCACCAGTATTCAATCAGCCCCAGCATTTT
CASSPVFNQPQHF
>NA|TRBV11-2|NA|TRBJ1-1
TGTGCCAGCAGCTTAATGGCAAGTATGAACACTGAAGCTTTCTTT
CASSLMASMNTEAFF
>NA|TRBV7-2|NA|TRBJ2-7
TGTGCCAGCAGCCCCCCCCCTGCGGATTCCTACGAGCAGTACTTC
CASSPPPADSYEQYF
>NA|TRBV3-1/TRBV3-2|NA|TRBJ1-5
TGTGCCAGCAGCTCAGGGTCGCCCCAGCCCCAGCATTTT
CASSSGSPQPQHF
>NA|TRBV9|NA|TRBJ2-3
TGTGCCAGCAGTAAACGCCTTGGGGCAGATACGCAGTATTTT
CASSKRLGADTQYF
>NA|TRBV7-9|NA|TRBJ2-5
TGTGCCAGCAGCCGAGGGACCTCGCCAGGGGAGACCCAGTACTTC
CASSRGTSPGETQYF
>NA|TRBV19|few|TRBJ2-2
TGTGCCAGTACCAAGGGGAACACCGGGGAGCTGTTTTTT
CASTKGNTGELFF
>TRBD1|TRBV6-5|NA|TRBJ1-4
TGTGCCAGCGGCCGGACAGGGGGTGGGGAAAAACTGTTTTTT
CASGRTGGGEKLFF
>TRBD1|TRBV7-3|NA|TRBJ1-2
TGTGCCAGCAGCTTAGACAGGGCCCTTAACTATGGCTACACCTTC
CASSLDRALNYGYTF
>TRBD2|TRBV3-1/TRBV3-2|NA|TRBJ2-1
TGTGCCAGCAGCCCCCGGGGGGGCCGCTACAATGAGCAGTTCTTC
CASSPRGGRYNEQFF
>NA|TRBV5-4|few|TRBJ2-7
TGTGCCAGCAGCTTGGGCGGGGGCCAACACAAGTACTTC
CASSLGGGQHKYF
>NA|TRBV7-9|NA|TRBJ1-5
TGTGCCAGCAGTGGCGGGGGCGGTCAGCCCCAGCATTTT
CASSGGGGQPQHF
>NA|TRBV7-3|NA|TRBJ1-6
TGTGCCAGCAGCTTATGGCATAATTCACCCCTCCACTTT
CASSLWHNSPLHF
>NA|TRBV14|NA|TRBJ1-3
TGTGCCAGCAGCCAAAACAGGGCTTCAGGAAACACCATATATTTT
CASSQNRASGNTIYF
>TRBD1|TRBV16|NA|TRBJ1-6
TGTGCCAGCAGCCCAACAGGGGGCTATAATTCACCCCTCCACTTT
CASSPTGGYNSPLHF